The clone carrying this TCR beta chain was observed a few times. The sample comes from a study of early T cells in non-severe SARS-CoV-2 infection. Each CDR3 protein is one row after TCRdb ran MiXCR on the 5' RACE reads. The sample records roughly 60,000 distinct CDR3 sequences, under 10% being singletons. This receptor was obtained from an adult who was a healthcare worker with PCR-confirmed SARS-CoV-2 infection or an uninfected control (not recorded which). The material sequenced was whole blood.

DNA of the CDR3: TGCAGCGTTGCATGGGACATCAACACTGAAGCTTTCTTT. This translates into CSVAWDINTEAFF. The V and J genes are TRBV29-1 and TRBJ1-1; D perhaps matches TRBD1 (6 bases). The CDR3 covers 13 residues. V was pared by 4 bases and J by 2 bases, with 11 bases between. The germline gives CDR1 SQVTM, CDR2 ANQGSEA.